This T cell receptor beta chain was recorded in a study of cytomegalovirus exposure and HLA in healthy donors. Study observations and caveats: TCR association rates varied by HLA locus in a later analysis, with DRB1 highest and HLA-C lowest. Several of the most significant clusters were apparently associated with common viral pathogens in a later analysis.

PCR amplification relied on 60 Vbeta primers (plus 13 Jbeta primers). Generated by immunoSEQ multiplex PCR, the TCRdb table keeps only in-frame clones and is missing some. The sample carries about 190,000 clones, roughly 80% recorded once. Concerning this clone itself: Its target is unknown.

Samples came from healthy bone marrow donors. Germline V gene data show CDR1 as MNHEY and CDR2 as SVGAGI. This CDR3 has 13 amino acids. Between the trimmed V and J ends, which lost 3 bases and 0 bases, there was a span of 2 bases. Sequencing was performed on PBMCs. This chain uses TRBV6-5 with TRBJ1-4, with D uncertain. This receptor was identified in a woman aged 18-35 years in good health and CMV-seronegative. The CDR3 reads CASSYTTNEKLFF. The DNA for the CDR3 is TGTGCCAGCAGTTATACAACTAATGAAAAACTGTTTTTT.